A selection of T cell receptor beta chains follows, all from one sample in a study of shared clonotypes between healthy human individuals. This table comes from immunoSEQ multiplex PCR, and its TCRdb copy is limited to in-frame clones, with some not included. The sample carries roughly 2 million clones, about 95% recorded once. The sequencing input was naive CD4+ T cells sorted from blood. The source of these receptors is a young man in good health. Both conserved end residues are part of each CDR3. The D gene is left open where the match is weak. Clone size is not always given. Where it is, it says once, few, many or a class for expanded clones.

-,TRBV7-3,-,TRBJ2-2,TGTGCCAGCAGCTTCGGCCCGATCGGGGAGCTGTTTTTT,CASSFGPIGELFF
-,TRBV6-1,TRBD1,TRBJ2-2,TGTGCCAGCAGTGGGCCTGTACCGGGACAGCTCACCGGGGAGCTGTTTTTT,CASSGPVPGQLTGELFF
-,TRBV18,-,TRBJ2-7,TGTGCCAGCTCACCTGCCTTTTACAGTTCCTACGAGCAGTACTTC,CASSPAFYSSYEQYF
-,TRBV19,TRBD1,TRBJ2-7,TGTGCCAGTAGTGCAAACCGGGACAGCCCTTCCTACGAGCAGTACTTC,CASSANRDSPSYEQYF
-,TRBV5-1,TRBD1,TRBJ1-1,TGCGCCAGCAGCTCGACGTCAGGGGGCACGGGCACTGAAGCTTTCTTT,CASSSTSGGTGTEAFF
-,TRBV6-1,-,TRBJ1-1,TGTGCCAGCAGTGACCAGATGAACACTGAAGCTTTCTTT,CASSDQMNTEAFF
-,TRBV7-9,TRBD1,TRBJ1-2,TGTGCCAGCACCACCAAGGGGGCTGGATATGGCTACACCTTC,CASTTKGAGYGYTF
once,TRBV28,-,TRBJ1-1,TGTGCCAGCAGTTTAACCCCAGGGAACACTGAAGCTTTCTTT,CASSLTPGNTEAFF
-,TRBV28,-,TRBJ2-7,TGTGCCAGCAGTTTGGCAGGGCTGGAGCAGTACTTC,CASSLAGLEQYF
-,TRBV18,-,TRBJ2-5,TGTGCCAGCTCACTAGGACTGGTCGAGACCCAGTACTTC,CASSLGLVETQYF
-,TRBV30,-,TRBJ1-2,TGTGCCTGGAGTGAAGGGCAGCACTACACCTTC,CAWSEGQHYTF
-,TRBV21-1,-,TRBJ2-7,TGTGCCAGCAGCATAAGCCGGGACCTGGGGAAATACGAGCAGTACTTC,CASSISRDLGKYEQYF
once,TRBV27,TRBD1,TRBJ2-5,TGTGCCAGCAGTTTAGGGCAGGGGGCAAGTCTGGGGAGAGAGACCCAGTACTTC,CASSLGQGASLGRETQYF
-,TRBV11-2,-,TRBJ1-4,TGTGCCAGCAGCTGGTCCGGCAAGGGGGAAAAACTGTTTTTT,CASSWSGKGEKLFF
-,TRBV6-6,-,TRBJ2-7,TGTGCCAGCAGTTTCGACAGGACCTACGAGCAGTACTTC,CASSFDRTYEQYF
-,TRBV7-3,TRBD1,TRBJ2-7,TGTGCCAGCAGCTTAAGCGGACAGGGGTCCAACGAGCAGTACTTC,CASSLSGQGSNEQYF
-,TRBV10-3,-,TRBJ2-1,TGTGCCATCAGTGACTACGACAGAGGGGAGCAGTTCTTC,CAISDYDRGEQFF